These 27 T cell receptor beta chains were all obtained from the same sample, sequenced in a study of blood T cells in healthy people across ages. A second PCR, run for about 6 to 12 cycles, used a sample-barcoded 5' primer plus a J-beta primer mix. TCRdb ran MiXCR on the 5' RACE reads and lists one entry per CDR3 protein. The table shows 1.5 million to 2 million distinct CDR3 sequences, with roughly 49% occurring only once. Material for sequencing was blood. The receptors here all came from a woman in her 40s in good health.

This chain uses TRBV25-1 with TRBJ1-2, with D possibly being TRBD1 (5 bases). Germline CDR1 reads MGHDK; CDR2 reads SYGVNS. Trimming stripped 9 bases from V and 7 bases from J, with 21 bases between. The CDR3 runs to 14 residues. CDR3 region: CASPNPAGLGGYTF. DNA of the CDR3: TGTGCCAGTCCCAACCCAGCGGGGCTGGGTGGCTACACCTTC.

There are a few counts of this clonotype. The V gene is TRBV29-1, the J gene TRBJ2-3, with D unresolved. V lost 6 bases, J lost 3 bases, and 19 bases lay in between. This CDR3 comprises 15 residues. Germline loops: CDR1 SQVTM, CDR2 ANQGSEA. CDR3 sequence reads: CSVKGVPTDTDTQYF. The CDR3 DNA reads TGCAGCGTCAAGGGTGTGCCCACTGATACAGATACGCAGTATTTT.

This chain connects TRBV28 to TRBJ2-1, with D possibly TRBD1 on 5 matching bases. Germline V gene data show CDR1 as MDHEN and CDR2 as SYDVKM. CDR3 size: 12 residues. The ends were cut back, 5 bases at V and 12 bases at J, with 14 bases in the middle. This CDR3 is CASSAEQDRQFF. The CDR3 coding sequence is TGTGCCAGCAGTGCTGAACAGGATCGGCAGTTCTTC.

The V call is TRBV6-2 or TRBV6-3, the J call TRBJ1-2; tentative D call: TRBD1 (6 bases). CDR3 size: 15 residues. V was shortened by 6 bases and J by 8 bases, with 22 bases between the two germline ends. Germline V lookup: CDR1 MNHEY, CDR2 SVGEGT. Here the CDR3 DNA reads TGTGCCAGCAGACCCGGGACAAGTAACTATGGAGGCTACACCTTC. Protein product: CASRPGTSNYGGYTF.

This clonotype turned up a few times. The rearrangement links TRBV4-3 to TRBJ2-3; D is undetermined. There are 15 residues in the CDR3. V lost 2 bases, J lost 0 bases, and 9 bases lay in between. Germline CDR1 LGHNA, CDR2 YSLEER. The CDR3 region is CASSQYKGSTDTQYF. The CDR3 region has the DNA TGCGCCAGCAGCCAATACAAGGGTAGCACAGATACGCAGTATTTT.

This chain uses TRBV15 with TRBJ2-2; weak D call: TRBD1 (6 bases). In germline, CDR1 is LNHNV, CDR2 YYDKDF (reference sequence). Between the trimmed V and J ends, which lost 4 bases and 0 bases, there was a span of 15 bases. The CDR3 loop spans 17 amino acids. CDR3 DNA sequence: TGTGCCACCAGCAAGATGGGTAGGGGGACGAACACCGGGGAGCTGTTTTTT. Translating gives CATSKMGRGTNTGELFF.

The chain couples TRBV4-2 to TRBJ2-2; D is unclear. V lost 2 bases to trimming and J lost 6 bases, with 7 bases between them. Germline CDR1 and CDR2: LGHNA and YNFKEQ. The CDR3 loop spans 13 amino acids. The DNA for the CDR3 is TGTGCCAGCAGCCAACTTGTCGCCGGGGAGCTGTTTTTT. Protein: CASSQLVAGELFF.

CDR3 residues: CASSQTGEGDTQYF. CDR3 nucleotide sequence: TGTGCCAGCAGCCAAACGGGGGAAGGAGATACGCAGTATTTT. The V gene is TRBV4-2, the J gene TRBJ2-3, with a weak D call TRBD2 (6 bases). Germline lookup yields CDR1 LGHNA and CDR2 YNFKEQ. The CDR3 length is 14 residues. V lost 2 bases and J 5 bases, leaving 11 bases between the germline ends.

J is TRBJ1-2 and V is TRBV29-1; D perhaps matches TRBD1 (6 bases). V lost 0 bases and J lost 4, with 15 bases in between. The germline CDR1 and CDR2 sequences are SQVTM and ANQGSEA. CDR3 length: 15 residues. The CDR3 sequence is CSVEDPDRKSYGYTF. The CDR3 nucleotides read TGCAGCGTTGAAGATCCGGACAGAAAATCCTATGGCTACACCTTC.

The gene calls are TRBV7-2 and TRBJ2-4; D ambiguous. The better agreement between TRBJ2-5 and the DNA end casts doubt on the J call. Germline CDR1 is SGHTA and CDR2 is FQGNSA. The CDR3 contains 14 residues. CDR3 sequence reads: CASSLGTVLETQYF. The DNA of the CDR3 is TGTGCCAGCAGCTTAGGGACCGTCCTAGAGACCCAGTACTTC.

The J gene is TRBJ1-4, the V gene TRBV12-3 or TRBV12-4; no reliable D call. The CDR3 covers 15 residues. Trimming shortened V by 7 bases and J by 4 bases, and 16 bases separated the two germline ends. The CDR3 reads CASTRSLQVNEKLFF. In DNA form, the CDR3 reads TGTGCCAGCACCCGCTCACTCCAAGTTAATGAAAAACTGTTTTTT.

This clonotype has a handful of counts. CDR3 nucleotide sequence: TGTGCCAGCAGTTTAGGAGTGTTAGGGGCAATAAACGAGCAGTACTTC. Translating gives CASSLGVLGAINEQYF. The chain joins TRBV12-3 or TRBV12-4 to TRBJ2-7, with D perhaps TRBD1 (5 bases). Trimming stripped 1 base from V and 5 bases from J, with 18 bases between. The CDR3 contains 16 residues.

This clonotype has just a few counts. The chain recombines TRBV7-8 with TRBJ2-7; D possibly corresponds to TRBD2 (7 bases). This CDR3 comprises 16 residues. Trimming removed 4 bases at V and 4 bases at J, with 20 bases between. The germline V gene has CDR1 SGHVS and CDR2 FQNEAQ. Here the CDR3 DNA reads TGTGCCAGCAGCTCGGTGCGCATGGCGGGGGCTTACGAGCAGTACTTC. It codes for CASSSVRMAGAYEQYF.

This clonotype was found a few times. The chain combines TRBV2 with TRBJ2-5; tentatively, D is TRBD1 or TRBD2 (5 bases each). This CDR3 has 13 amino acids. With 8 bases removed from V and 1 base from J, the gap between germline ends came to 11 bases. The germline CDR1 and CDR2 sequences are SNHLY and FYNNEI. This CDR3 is CASCRDRQETQYF. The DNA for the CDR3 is TGTGCCAGCTGTCGGGACCGCCAAGAGACCCAGTACTTC. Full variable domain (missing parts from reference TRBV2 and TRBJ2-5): EPEVTQTPSHQVTQMGQEVILRCVPISNHLYFYWYRQILGQKVEFLVSFYNNEISEKSEIFDDQFSVERPDGSNFTLKIRSTKLEDSAMYFCASCRDRQETQYFGPGTRLLVL.

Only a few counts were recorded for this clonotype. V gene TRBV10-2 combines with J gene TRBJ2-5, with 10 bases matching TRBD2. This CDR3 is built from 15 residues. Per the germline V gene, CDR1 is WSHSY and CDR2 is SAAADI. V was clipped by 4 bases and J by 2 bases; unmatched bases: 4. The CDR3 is CASSVTSGEQETQYF. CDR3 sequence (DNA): TGCGCCAGCAGTGTAACTAGCGGGGAACAAGAGACCCAGTACTTC.

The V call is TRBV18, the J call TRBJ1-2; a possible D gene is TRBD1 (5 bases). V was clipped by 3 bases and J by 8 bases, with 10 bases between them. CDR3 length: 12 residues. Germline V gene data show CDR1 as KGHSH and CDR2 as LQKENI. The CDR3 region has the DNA TGTGCCAGCTCACCCGCGAGGGACGGCTACACCTTC. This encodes CASSPARDGYTF. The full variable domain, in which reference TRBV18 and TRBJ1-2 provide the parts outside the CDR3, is NAGVMQNPRHLVRRRGQEARLRCSPMKGHSHVYWYRQLPEEGLKFMVYLQKENIIDESGMPKERFSAEFPKEGPSILRIQQVVRGDSAAYFCASSPARDGYTFGSGTRLTVV.

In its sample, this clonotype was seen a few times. In DNA, the CDR3 is TGCGCCAGCAGCATAATAGCGGGAGAGCAGTACTTC. This codes for CASSIIAGEQYF. The J gene is TRBJ2-4, the V gene TRBV5-1; 9 nucleotides match TRBD2. Germline loops: CDR1 SGHRS, CDR2 YFSETQ. The CDR3 is made up of 12 amino acids. V shed 4 bases and J 13 bases; nucleotides not matched to a gene: 6.

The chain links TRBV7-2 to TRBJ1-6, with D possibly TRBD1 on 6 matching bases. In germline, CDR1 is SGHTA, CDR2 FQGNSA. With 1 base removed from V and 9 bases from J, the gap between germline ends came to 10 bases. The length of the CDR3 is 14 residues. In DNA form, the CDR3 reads TGTGCCAGCAGCTTAGACAGGGAGCGTTCACCCCTCCACTTT. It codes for CASSLDRERSPLHF.

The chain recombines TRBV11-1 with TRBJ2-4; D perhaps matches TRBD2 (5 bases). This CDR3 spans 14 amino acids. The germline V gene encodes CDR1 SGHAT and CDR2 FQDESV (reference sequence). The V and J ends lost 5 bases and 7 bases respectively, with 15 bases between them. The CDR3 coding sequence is TGTGCCAGCAGCAGACAAGGGTCGGGGAACATTCAGTACTTC. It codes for CASSRQGSGNIQYF.

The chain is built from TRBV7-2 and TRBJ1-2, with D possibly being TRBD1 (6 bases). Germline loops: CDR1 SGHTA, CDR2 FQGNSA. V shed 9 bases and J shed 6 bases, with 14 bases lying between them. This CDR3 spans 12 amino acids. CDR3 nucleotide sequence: TGTGCCAGGGACGGGGCAGGGGATGGCTACACCTTC. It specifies CARDGAGDGYTF.

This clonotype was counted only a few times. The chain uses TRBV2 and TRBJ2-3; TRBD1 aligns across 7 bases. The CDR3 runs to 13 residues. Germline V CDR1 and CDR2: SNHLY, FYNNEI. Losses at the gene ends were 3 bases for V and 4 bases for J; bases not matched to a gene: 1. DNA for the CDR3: TGTGCCAGCAGTGATACAGGGGCAGATACGCAGTATTTT. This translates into CASSDTGADTQYF. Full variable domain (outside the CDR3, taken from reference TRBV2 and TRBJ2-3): EPEVTQTPSHQVTQMGQEVILRCVPISNHLYFYWYRQILGQKVEFLVSFYNNEISEKSEIFDDQFSVERPDGSNFTLKIRSTKLEDSAMYFCASSDTGADTQYFGPGTRLTVL.

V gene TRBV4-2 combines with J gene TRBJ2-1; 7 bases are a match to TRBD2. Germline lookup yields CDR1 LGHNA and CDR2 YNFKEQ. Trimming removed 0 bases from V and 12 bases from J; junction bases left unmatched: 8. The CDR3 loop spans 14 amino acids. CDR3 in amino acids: CASSQEVAGERQFF. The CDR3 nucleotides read TGTGCCAGCAGCCAAGAGGTGGCGGGGGAAAGGCAGTTCTTC.

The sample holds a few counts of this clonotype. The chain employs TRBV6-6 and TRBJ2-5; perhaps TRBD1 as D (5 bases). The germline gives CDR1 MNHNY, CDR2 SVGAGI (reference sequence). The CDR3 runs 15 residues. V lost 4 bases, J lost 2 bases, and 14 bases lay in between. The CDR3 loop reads CASSLKAGRQETQYF. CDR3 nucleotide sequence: TGTGCCAGCAGTTTGAAGGCAGGGCGGCAAGAGACCCAGTACTTC.

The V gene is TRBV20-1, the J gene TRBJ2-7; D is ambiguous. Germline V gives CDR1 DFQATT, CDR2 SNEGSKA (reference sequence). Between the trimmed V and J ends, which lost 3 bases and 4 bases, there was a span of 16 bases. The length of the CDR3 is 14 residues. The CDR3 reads CSASKLQRGYEQYF. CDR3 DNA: TGCAGTGCTAGTAAACTACAAAGAGGATACGAGCAGTACTTC.

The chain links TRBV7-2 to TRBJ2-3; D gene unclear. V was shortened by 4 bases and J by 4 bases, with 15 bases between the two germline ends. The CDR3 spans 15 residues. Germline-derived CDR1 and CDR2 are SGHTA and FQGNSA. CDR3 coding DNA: TGTGCCAGCAGCTGCCCAAACTCCCCCCCAGATACGCAGTATTTT. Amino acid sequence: CASSCPNSPPDTQYF.

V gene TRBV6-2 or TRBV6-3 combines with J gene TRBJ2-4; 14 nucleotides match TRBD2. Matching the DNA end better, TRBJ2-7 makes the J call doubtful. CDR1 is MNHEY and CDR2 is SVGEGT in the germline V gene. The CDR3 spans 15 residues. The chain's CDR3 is CASSGLAGGNYEQYF. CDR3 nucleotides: TGTGCCAGCAGCGGACTAGCGGGGGGAAACTACGAGCAGTACTTC.

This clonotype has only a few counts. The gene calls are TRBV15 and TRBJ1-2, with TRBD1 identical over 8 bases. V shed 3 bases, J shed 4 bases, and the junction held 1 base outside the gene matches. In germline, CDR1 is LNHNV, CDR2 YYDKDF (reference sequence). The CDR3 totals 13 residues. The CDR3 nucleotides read TGTGCCACCAGCAGCGGACAGGGCTATGGCTACACCTTC. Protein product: CATSSGQGYGYTF.